This TCR beta chain was profiled in a study of blood T cell repertoires in COVID-19. Overall study context: Acute-phase and convalescent COVID-19 samples originated in the United States, Italy and Spain.

Sequencing was performed with immunoSEQ multiplex PCR; in TCRdb, only in-frame clones are kept and a portion is missing. This table has under 300,000 clones, approximately 84% appearing once. The CDR3 has 18 amino acids. V dropped 1 base and J dropped 0 bases, with 18 bases sitting between them. CDR1 is SEHNR, CDR2 FQNEAQ, per germline (reference sequence). The receptor was isolated from a middle-aged man who had recovered from COVID-19. Sample: PBMCs or T cells enriched from blood (not recorded which). The V gene is TRBV7-9, the J gene TRBJ1-2, with a possible D match to TRBD1 (6 bases). The CDR3 protein is CASSLEMVQGRSNYGYTF. In nucleotides, the CDR3 is TGTGCCAGCAGCTTAGAAATGGTACAGGGTAGGTCTAACTATGGCTACACCTTC.